The T cell receptor (beta chain) described here comes from a study of cytomegalovirus exposure and HLA in healthy donors. The CDR3 runs to 16 residues. Germline V CDR1 and CDR2: MNHEY, SVGAGI. After removal of 0 bases from V and 8 bases from J, the junction contained 6 bases not matched to a gene. The PCR ran on 60 Vbeta and 13 Jbeta primers. Sequencing was performed with immunoSEQ multiplex PCR; in TCRdb, only in-frame clones are kept and a portion is missing. Of about 180,000 clones in the sample, 75% to 85% are singletons; the top ten hold about 2.2%. The source material was PBMCs. This sequence was found in a young woman in good health and CMV-seronegative. J is TRBJ2-1 and V is TRBV6-5; 11 nucleotides align to TRBD2. CDR3 sequence: CASSYSRLAGGYEQFF. CDR3 sequence (DNA): TGTGCCAGCAGTTACTCGCGGCTAGCGGGAGGATATGAGCAGTTCTTC.